These 2 T cell receptor beta chains were sequenced from one sample in a study of blood T cell repertoires in COVID-19. This table comes from immunoSEQ multiplex PCR, and its TCRdb copy is limited to in-frame clones, with some not included. This table has about 180,000 clones, more than 75% appearing once. The specimen sequenced was PBMCs or T cells enriched from blood (not recorded which). The receptors derive from a woman aged 25 to 45 who had recovered from COVID-19.

This sequence joins TRBV4-2 and TRBJ2-1; perhaps TRBD2 as D (5 bases). Trimming left V 1 base short and J 2 bases short, with 9 bases between. CDR3 length: 15 amino acids. CDR1 LGHNA and CDR2 YNFKEQ come from the germline V gene. DNA for the CDR3: TGTGCCAGCAGCCAAGGGAGGTCTCCCTACAATGAGCAGTTCTTC. Amino acids: CASSQGRSPYNEQFF.

The chain is built from TRBV28 and TRBJ2-7, with D hard to call. This CDR3 has 12 residues. Germline CDR1 MDHEN, CDR2 SYDVKM. Between the trimmed V and J ends, which lost 5 bases and 2 bases, there was a span of 7 bases. CDR3 in amino acids: CASSPLAYEQYF. CDR3 nucleotides: TGTGCCAGCAGTCCGTTAGCCTACGAGCAGTACTTC.